Below, 26 T cell receptor beta chains from the same sample are listed, as sequenced in a study of PD-1 blockade in classical Hodgkin lymphoma. Measured with immunoSEQ multiplex PCR; TCRdb has only the in-frame clones, and not every one. Here the sample spans tens of thousands of clones, 80% being singletons. The time point is: cycle 4 day 1 (C4D1), after about 6 weeks of nivolumab. All trial patients relapsed after autologous stem cell transplantation. The sample in question was peripheral blood mononuclear cells (PBMCs), obtained before the fourth cycle of nivolumab. The receptors were gathered from a human donor with classical Hodgkin lymphoma.

This chain connects TRBV15 to TRBJ2-1; a possible D gene is TRBD1 (5 bases). Per germline, CDR1 LNHNV and CDR2 YYDKDF (reference sequence). The CDR3 covers 16 residues. Trimming shortened V by 0 bases and J by 3 bases, and 12 bases separated the two germline ends. The CDR3 spells CATSRELETVYNEQFF. DNA of the CDR3: TGTGCCACCAGCAGAGAGTTGGAGACAGTCTACAATGAGCAGTTCTTC.

This chain links TRBV6-5 with TRBJ2-2; 13 nucleotides line up with TRBD2. The V gene end was trimmed by 4 bases and the J gene end by 5 bases; junction bases not matched to a gene: 1. The CDR3 is 15 amino acids. Germline-derived CDR1 and CDR2 are MNHEY and SVGAGI. DNA of the CDR3: TGTGCCAGCAGTTGGGGACTAGCGGGAACCGGGGAGCTGTTTTTT. This encodes CASSWGLAGTGELFF.

The chain recombines TRBV27 with TRBJ2-6; D is undetermined. The CDR3 has 13 residues. CDR1 and CDR2 (germline): MNHEY, SMNVEV (reference sequence). V dropped 7 bases and J dropped 4 bases, with 8 bases sitting between them. The CDR3 here is CASTSSGANVLTF. CDR3 sequence (DNA): TGTGCCAGCACCTCGAGCGGGGCCAACGTCCTGACTTTC.

This clone was seen a handful of times. This chain joins TRBV27 and TRBJ2-1; TRBD1 or TRBD2 may be the D gene (5 bases each). The CDR3 contains 13 residues. The V gene lost 6 bases and the J gene lost 7 bases, with 13 bases spanning the gap. CDR1 is MNHEY and CDR2 is SMNVEV in the germline V gene (reference sequence). The CDR3 region has the DNA TGTGCCAGCAGCCTAGGGACGCCAAATGAGCAGTTCTTC. This sequence encodes CASSLGTPNEQFF.

The chain links TRBV19 to TRBJ1-2; D remains unclear. Per germline, CDR1 LNHDA and CDR2 SQIVND (reference sequence). Trimming stripped 9 bases from V and 7 bases from J, with 15 bases between. There are 12 residues in the CDR3. DNA for the CDR3: TGTGCCAGCCGAATACCTCCAGCTGGCTACACCTTC. It specifies CASRIPPAGYTF.

CDR3 DNA: TGTGCCAGCAGGGAAGGGACAGAGCTCGAAGCTTTCTTT. Translating it yields CASREGTELEAFF. The chain recombines TRBV7-9 with TRBJ1-1, with 7 bases identical to TRBD1. Unmatched junction bases numbered 9, after V lost 6 bases and J lost 8 bases. CDR3 size: 13 residues. Germline V gives CDR1 SEHNR, CDR2 FQNEAQ (reference sequence).

The rearrangement joins TRBV6-1 to TRBJ2-3; the D gene could be TRBD1 or TRBD2 (6 bases each). V was clipped by 5 bases and J by 9 bases, with 15 bases between them. CDR1 is MNHNS and CDR2 is SASEGT in the germline V gene. The length of the CDR3 is 13 residues. CDR3 in amino acids: CASSNREGGTQYF. The CDR3 nucleotides read TGTGCCAGCAGTAACCGGGAAGGGGGGACGCAGTATTTT.

The V gene is TRBV9, the J gene TRBJ1-4; maybe TRBD1 (5 bases). Trimming took off 4 bases at V and 4 bases at J, with 14 bases between the two ends. The germline V gene encodes CDR1 SGDLS and CDR2 YYNGEE. This CDR3 is 15 amino acids long. The CDR3 sequence: CASSLRGGDNEKLFF. The CDR3 DNA follows: TGTGCCAGCAGCCTTCGCGGGGGGGATAATGAAAAACTGTTTTTT.

The CDR3, as DNA: TGTGCCAGTAGCGGCGACTGGAACAATGAGCAGTTCTTC. As protein: CASSGDWNNEQFF. The chain combines TRBV19 with TRBJ2-1; D unclear. CDR3 length: 13 residues. Germline V gene data show CDR1 as LNHDA and CDR2 as SQIVND (reference sequence). V was cut by 6 bases and J by 5 bases, with 11 bases left in between.

There are a few counts of this clone. The chain recombines TRBV7-3 with TRBJ2-1; tentatively, D is TRBD2 (5 bases). Trimming took 6 bases from V and 0 from J, leaving 18 bases between them. The CDR3 loop spans 17 amino acids. The germline V gene has CDR1 SGHTA and CDR2 FQGTGA. The CDR3 DNA reads as TGTGCCAGCAGTCCGGACTCAGCCGGCCTCTCCTACAATGAGCAGTTCTTC. It specifies CASSPDSAGLSYNEQFF. Based on the CDR3 plus reference TRBV7-3 and TRBJ2-1, the full variable domain is GAGVSQTPSNKVTEKGKYVELRCDPISGHTALYWYRQSLGQGPEFLIYFQGTGAADDSGLPNDRFFAVRPEGSVSTLKIQRTERGDSAVYLCASSPDSAGLSYNEQFFGPGTRLTVL.

The chain recombines TRBV7-8 with TRBJ2-1; 12 bases align to TRBD2. The CDR3 covers 18 residues. V lost 4 bases and J lost 2; bases outside the gene matches: 9. Germline V gene sequence: CDR1 SGHVS, CDR2 FQNEAQ. CDR3 region: CASSSLGLAGLTYNEQFF. The DNA of the CDR3 is TGTGCCAGCAGCTCGCTGGGACTAGCGGGCCTAACCTACAATGAGCAGTTCTTC.

This clone occurred once. This chain's CDR3 is CATSRGTSGTRSYEQYF. The CDR3 nucleotides read TGTGCCACCAGCAGGGGGACTAGCGGGACCCGCTCCTACGAGCAGTACTTC. The chain carries TRBV15 and TRBJ2-7; 13 nucleotides align to TRBD2. Germline assignment: CDR1 LNHNV and CDR2 YYDKDF (reference sequence). The CDR3 sequence is 17 residues long. The V segment lost 3 bases and the J segment 0 bases; nucleotides outside the gene matches: 5. Using reference TRBV15 and TRBJ2-7 for the parts outside the CDR3, the full variable domain is DAMVIQNPRYQVTQFGKPVTLSCSQTLNHNVMYWYQQKSSQAPKLLFHYYDKDFNNEADTPDNFQSRRPNTSFCFLDIRSPGLGDTAMYLCATSRGTSGTRSYEQYFGPGTRLTVT.

This sequence joins TRBV14 and TRBJ2-1, with no clear D. This CDR3 is 15 amino acids long. Trimming stripped 1 base from V and 0 bases from J, with 7 bases between. Per the germline V gene, CDR1 is SGHDN and CDR2 is FVKESK. The chain's CDR3 is CASSQVAGSYNEQFF. The CDR3, as DNA: TGTGCCAGCAGCCAAGTGGCCGGCTCCTACAATGAGCAGTTCTTC. Complete variable domain (other parts from reference TRBV14 and TRBJ2-1): EAGVTQFPSHSVIEKGQTVTLRCDPISGHDNLYWYRRVMGKEIKFLLHFVKESKQDESGMPNNRFLAERTGGTYSTLKVQPAELEDSGVYFCASSQVAGSYNEQFFGPGTRLTVL.

The V gene is TRBV19, the J gene TRBJ2-3, with a tentative D call TRBD2 (7 bases). V was pared by 4 bases and J by 1 base, with 12 bases between. This CDR3 has 15 amino acids. CDR1 and CDR2 (germline): LNHDA, SQIVND (reference sequence). Written as DNA, the CDR3 is TGTGCCAGTAGTAAAGGGGGGGTAGGCACAGATACGCAGTATTTT. It yields the protein CASSKGGVGTDTQYF.

The V call is TRBV9, the J call TRBJ2-7; 14 bases fit TRBD2. The ends lost 4 bases at V and 7 bases at J; junction bases unmatched: 13. The germline V gene has CDR1 SGDLS and CDR2 YYNGEE. CDR3 size: 17 residues. The CDR3 DNA reads as TGTGCCAGCAGCTCAGGCCGACTAGCGGGGGGGCCGGTAGAGCAGTACTTC. Protein product: CASSSGRLAGGPVEQYF. Combining the CDR3 with reference TRBV9 and TRBJ2-7 gives the whole variable domain DSGVTQTPKHLITATGQRVTLRCSPRSGDLSVYWYQQSLDQGLQFLIQYYNGEERAKGNILERFSAQQFPDLHSELNLSSLELGDSALYFCASSSGRLAGGPVEQYFGPGTRLTVT.

The chain recombines TRBV4-2 with TRBJ1-2; D might be TRBD1 (5 bases). Germline assignment: CDR1 LGHNA and CDR2 YNFKEQ. With 3 bases removed from V and 4 bases from J, the gap between germline ends came to 18 bases. CDR3 length: 16 residues. The CDR3 is CASSQNLEGPSYGYTF. DNA for the CDR3: TGTGCCAGCAGCCAGAATCTCGAGGGGCCTAGCTATGGCTACACCTTC.

This chain joins TRBV28 and TRBJ1-5; D may be TRBD1 (5 bases). The V gene's germline CDR1 is MDHEN and CDR2 SYDVKM. The CDR3 has 14 residues. Trimming removed 6 bases at V and 6 bases at J, with 15 bases between. The CDR3 spells CASSTGRVLQPQHF. The CDR3 DNA sequence: TGTGCCAGCAGCACCGGCAGGGTGCTTCAGCCCCAGCATTTT.

This sequence joins TRBV2 and TRBJ1-1; D perhaps matches TRBD1 (5 bases). Germline V gene lookup returns CDR1 SNHLY and CDR2 FYNNEI. V was cut by 7 bases and J by 1 base, with 10 bases left in between. CDR3 length equals 13 residues. CDR3 DNA sequence: TGTGCCAGCAAATGGACAACGAACACTGAAGCTTTCTTT. As protein: CASKWTTNTEAFF.

This clone has a handful of counts. The V and J genes are TRBV2 and TRBJ2-1; 11 nucleotides line up with TRBD2. The CDR3 runs 14 residues. J gave up 15 bases and V 3 bases, and 10 bases lay outside the gene matches. The germline V gene has CDR1 SNHLY and CDR2 FYNNEI. The CDR3 is CASSDQLAGGPGFF. CDR3 bases: TGTGCCAGCAGTGACCAGCTAGCGGGGGGCCCGGGGTTCTTC.

This clone is a singleton in its sample. The rearrangement links TRBV12-5 to TRBJ2-3; TRBD2 matches at 10 bases. The V segment lost 6 bases and the J segment 3 bases; nucleotides outside the gene matches: 6. The CDR3 runs to 15 residues. In germline, CDR1 is LGHNT, CDR2 FRNRAP. The CDR3 sequence is CASGPAGGVTDTQYF. As DNA, the CDR3 is TGTGCTAGTGGCCCAGCGGGAGGGGTAACAGATACGCAGTATTTT.

V gene TRBV28 combines with J gene TRBJ2-2, with TRBD2 identical over 7 bases. Germline CDR1 reads MDHEN; CDR2 reads SYDVKM. The CDR3 length is 13 residues. Trimming removed 9 bases from V and 5 bases from J; junction bases left unmatched: 6. CDR3 bases: TGTGCCAGTCCGTCCGGGAGGACCGGGGAGCTGTTTTTT. This encodes CASPSGRTGELFF.

This clone turned up a few times. The junction departs from the called germline gene at one end, perhaps through a read error. V is TRBV27 and J is TRBJ2-1; 8 nucleotides align to TRBD2. The CDR3 loop spans 15 amino acids. Germline-derived CDR1 and CDR2 are MNHEY and SMNVEV (reference sequence). As DNA, the CDR3 is TGTGCCAGCACTTTATTAGCGGGAACCTACAATGAGCAGTTCTTC. It codes for CASTLLAGTYNEQFF.

The rearrangement uses TRBV4-3 and TRBJ2-5; 10 nucleotides align to TRBD2. This CDR3 spans 16 amino acids. The germline V gene encodes CDR1 LGHNA and CDR2 YSLEER. V shed 1 base, J shed 4 bases, and the junction held 6 bases outside the gene matches. The CDR3 coding sequence is TGCGCCAGCAGCCAAGCAGCGGGGGGGCTTGGAGAGACCCAGTACTTC. Residues: CASSQAAGGLGETQYF.

The chain links TRBV15 to TRBJ2-3; possible D gene TRBD2, 6 bases. This CDR3 is built from 15 residues. CDR1 and CDR2 (germline): LNHNV, YYDKDF (reference sequence). V was clipped by 6 bases and J by 6 bases, with 19 bases between them. The CDR3 spells CATSGTGASTDTQYF. The DNA for the CDR3 is TGTGCCACCAGTGGTACGGGAGCGTCAACGGATACGCAGTATTTT.

V usage is TRBV9 and J usage is TRBJ1-5; D gene unclear. CDR3 size: 12 residues. Germline V gene sequence: CDR1 SGDLS, CDR2 YYNGEE. V was pared by 3 bases and J by 16 bases, with 17 bases between. The CDR3 DNA is TGTGCCAGCAGCGCCGGCGGGGTCCCCCTACATTTT. This translates into CASSAGGVPLHF.

This clone was counted between two and nine times. In the same sample, other DNA sequences code for this CDR3. The J gene is TRBJ2-2, the V gene TRBV6-5, with D tentatively TRBD1 or TRBD2 (5 bases each). This CDR3 region has 14 residues. V lost 2 bases and J lost 5, with 9 bases in between. Germline V gene sequence: CDR1 MNHEY, CDR2 SVGAGI. CDR3 sequence: CASSYDSGTGELFF. The CDR3 DNA is TGTGCCAGCAGTTACGACAGCGGTACCGGGGAGCTGTTTTTT.